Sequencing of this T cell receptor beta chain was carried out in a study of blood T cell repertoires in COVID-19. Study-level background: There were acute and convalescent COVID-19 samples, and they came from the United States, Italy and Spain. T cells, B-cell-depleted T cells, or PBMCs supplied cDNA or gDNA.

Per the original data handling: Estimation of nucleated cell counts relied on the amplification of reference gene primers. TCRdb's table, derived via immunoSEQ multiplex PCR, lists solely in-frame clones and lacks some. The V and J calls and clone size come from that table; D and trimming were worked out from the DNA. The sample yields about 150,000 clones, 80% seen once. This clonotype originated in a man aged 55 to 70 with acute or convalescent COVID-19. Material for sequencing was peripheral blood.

The CDR3 DNA is TGTGCCAGCAGTTTAATCCAGGGGATGAACACTGAAGCTTTCTTT. Translation: CASSLIQGMNTEAFF. The chain couples TRBV27 to TRBJ1-1; D is possibly TRBD1 (6 bases). Germline-derived CDR1 and CDR2 are MNHEY and SMNVEV (reference sequence). V was pared by 2 bases and J by 0 bases, with 10 bases between. There are 15 residues in the CDR3.